The 15 T cell receptor beta chains below all came from one sample that was sequenced in a study of blood T cell repertoires in COVID-19. The table came from immunoSEQ multiplex PCR; TCRdb's copy has only in-frame clones and leaves some out. In the table there are approximately 70,000 clones, 70% to 90% of which are singletons. Sequencing was performed on peripheral blood. Receptor source: a woman aged 45-65 years with COVID-19, enrolled during active disease.

The chain joins TRBV10-3 to TRBJ2-3; TRBD2 matches 11 bases. V gave up 6 bases and J gave up 5 bases; unmatched junction bases: 19. There are 19 residues in the CDR3. Germline values: CDR1 ENHRY, CDR2 SYGVKD. CDR3 nucleotides: TGTGCCATCAGACCCAATCAGGGACTAGCGGACCCGGGAGGAGATACGCAGTATTTT. Protein product: CAIRPNQGLADPGGDTQYF.

Here the CDR3 DNA reads TGTGCCAGCAGCGTAGTTCCAGTCAATTCACCCCTCCACTTT. Encoded protein: CASSVVPVNSPLHF. The V call is TRBV9, the J call TRBJ1-6, with D uncertain. V was pared by 0 bases and J by 7 bases, with 8 bases between. Germline V gene data show CDR1 as SGDLS and CDR2 as YYNGEE. The CDR3 loop spans 14 amino acids. The complete variable domain, with remaining parts taken from reference TRBV9 and TRBJ1-6, reads DSGVTQTPKHLITATGQRVTLRCSPRSGDLSVYWYQQSLDQGLQFLIQYYNGEERAKGNILERFSAQQFPDLHSELNLSSLELGDSALYFCASSVVPVNSPLHFGNGTRLTVT.

The rearrangement joins TRBV24-1 to TRBJ1-2; a possible D gene is TRBD1 (6 bases). The CDR3 loop spans 11 amino acids. The germline CDR1 and CDR2 sequences are KGHDR and SFDVKD. Trimming stripped 9 bases from V and 11 bases from J, with 15 bases between. Written as DNA, the CDR3 is TGTGCCACCCGAGCGGGACACCATTACACCTTC. It yields the protein CATRAGHHYTF.

V usage is TRBV10-3 and J usage is TRBJ2-7; D gene ambiguous. Germline assignment: CDR1 ENHRY and CDR2 SYGVKD. The CDR3 extends over 13 amino acids. The V gene lost 5 bases and the J gene lost 1 base, with 9 bases spanning the gap. The CDR3: CAISNGGSYEQYF. The CDR3 nucleotides read TGTGCCATCAGTAATGGCGGTTCCTACGAGCAGTACTTC.

This clone has only a few counts. This chain's CDR3 is CASSQGGPEYEQYF. The CDR3 DNA follows: TGTGCCAGCAGTCAAGGAGGGCCCGAGTACGAGCAGTACTTC. The J gene is TRBJ2-7, the V gene TRBV2, with a tentative D call TRBD2 (6 bases). The CDR3 runs to 14 residues. V was shortened by 5 bases and J by 4 bases, with 15 bases between the two germline ends. Germline values: CDR1 SNHLY, CDR2 FYNNEI.

The chain links TRBV5-1 to TRBJ1-3; D possibly corresponds to TRBD1 (5 bases). CDR1 SGHRS and CDR2 YFSETQ come from the germline V gene. The ends were cut back, 6 bases at V and 0 bases at J, with 16 bases in the middle. The CDR3 runs 16 residues. The CDR3: CASKGNRGDSGNTIYF. The CDR3 DNA sequence: TGCGCCAGCAAGGGGAATCGGGGGGACTCTGGAAACACCATATATTTT.

This rearrangement joins TRBV6-2 or TRBV6-3 to TRBJ2-3, with 8 bases that match TRBD1. Germline V gene lookup returns CDR1 MNHEY and CDR2 SVGEGT. J gave up 6 bases and V 6 bases, and 14 bases lay outside the gene matches. This CDR3 has 16 amino acids. The CDR3 protein is CASSHYQGAGKDTQYF. As DNA, the CDR3 is TGTGCCAGCAGCCACTATCAGGGGGCTGGAAAGGATACGCAGTATTTT.

V gene TRBV5-1 combines with J gene TRBJ1-2; possible D gene TRBD1, 6 bases. The CDR3 has 13 amino acids. The germline V gene encodes CDR1 SGHRS and CDR2 YFSETQ. The V end was cut by 5 bases, the J end by 6 bases, with 14 bases between. In nucleotides, the CDR3 is TGCGCCAGCAGTGCTTCAGGGGTAAATGGCTACACCTTC. Its translation is CASSASGVNGYTF. Filled out from reference TRBV5-1 and TRBJ1-2, the complete variable domain reads KAGVTQTPRYLIKTRGQQVTLSCSPISGHRSVSWYQQTPGQGLQFLFEYFSETQRNKGNFPGRFSGRQFSNSRSEMNVSTLELGDSALYLCASSASGVNGYTFGSGTRLTVV.

This sequence joins TRBV6-6 and TRBJ2-7, with 9 positions matching TRBD1. This CDR3 spans 14 amino acids. V trimming: 5 bases; J trimming: 4 bases; junction bases outside the gene matches: 6. Germline assignment: CDR1 MNHNY and CDR2 SVGAGI (reference sequence). The CDR3 loop reads CASSLDRGQYEQYF. CDR3 DNA: TGTGCCAGCAGTCTGGACAGGGGACAGTACGAGCAGTACTTC.

The V gene is TRBV4-1, the J gene TRBJ2-5; D ambiguous. Germline values: CDR1 MGHRA, CDR2 YSYEKL. Between the trimmed V and J ends, which lost 1 base and 5 bases, there was a span of 8 bases. CDR3 length equals 13 residues. The CDR3: CASSQVAWETQYF. CDR3 bases: TGCGCCAGCAGCCAAGTAGCATGGGAGACCCAGTACTTC.

In this sample, this clone turned up a few times. The chain links TRBV30 to TRBJ1-1; 10 bases align to TRBD1. The CDR3 runs 14 residues. The ends lost 3 bases at V and 4 bases at J; junction bases unmatched: 5. Germline V gene sequence: CDR1 GTSNPN, CDR2 SVGIG (reference sequence). DNA of the CDR3: TGTGCCTGGAGGGGGGGACAGGGGCGCACTGAAGCTTTCTTT. Its translation is CAWRGGQGRTEAFF.

The chain couples TRBV27 to TRBJ2-3; D might be TRBD1 (5 bases). The germline V gene encodes CDR1 MNHEY and CDR2 SMNVEV (reference sequence). Trimming removed 3 bases from V and 0 bases from J, with 13 bases in between. The CDR3 is made up of 16 amino acids. CDR3 sequence (DNA): TGTGCCAGCAGTTTGTTTGACAGAGTAAGCACAGATACGCAGTATTTT. Translating it yields CASSLFDRVSTDTQYF.

This clone was detected a few times. Other DNA sequences in the same sample also yield this CDR3. The chain carries TRBV28 and TRBJ1-1; 10 positions agree with TRBD1. Germline V lookup: CDR1 MDHEN, CDR2 SYDVKM. Trimming at V came to 6 bases and at J to 3 bases, leaving 4 bases not matched to a gene. The CDR3 has 14 residues. The CDR3 coding sequence is TGTGCCAGCAGAGACAGGGGGCGCGACACTGAAGCTTTCTTT. Encoded protein: CASRDRGRDTEAFF.

V and J are TRBV28 and TRBJ2-3; 13 nucleotides match TRBD2. CDR1 and CDR2 from the germline V gene are MDHEN and SYDVKM. The ends lost 3 bases at V and 5 bases at J; junction bases unmatched: 11. The CDR3 has 18 amino acids. The CDR3 nucleotides read TGTGCCAGCAGTTTTGGGTGGACTAGCGGGAGATTGGGAGATACGCAGTATTTT. It is translated as CASSFGWTSGRLGDTQYF.

This chain joins TRBV28 and TRBJ2-4; weak D call: TRBD1 (6 bases). In germline, CDR1 is MDHEN, CDR2 SYDVKM. The CDR3 length is 15 residues. Trimming cost V 6 bases and J 0 bases, with 12 bases left between them. CDR3 sequence (DNA): TGTGCCAGCAGCCGAACAGGGACAGCCAAAAACATTCAGTACTTC. It specifies CASSRTGTAKNIQYF.